The T cell receptor (beta chain) under discussion was sequenced for a study of cytomegalovirus exposure and HLA in healthy donors. Study-wide background: The platform used for the roughly 120 validation repertoires matched that of the 666 first-cohort repertoires, a later analysis reported.

V was pared by 6 bases and J by 4 bases, with 5 bases of the junction left unmatched. Germline assignment: CDR1 SGHTA and CDR2 FQGTGA. CDR3 length equals 14 residues. Concerning this clone itself: The antigen is unknown.

Measured with immunoSEQ multiplex PCR; TCRdb has only the in-frame clones, and not every one. The data contain some 130,000 clones, approximately 82% of them seen just once; the ten biggest clones take up roughly 27%. General study points: In a later analysis, first-cohort TCR clusters were found to tend to co-occur in the 100 to 150 validation repertoires. The study listed 150 to 200 cytomegalovirus-associated TCR beta chains. Reportedly, diagnosis of cytomegalovirus status by the classifier showed high specificity and sensitivity.

Specimen: PBMCs. The source is a man younger than 45 in good health and CMV-seropositive. The chain uses TRBV7-3 and TRBJ2-2; 7 nucleotides align to TRBD1. The CDR3, as DNA: TGTGCCAGCAGTCGTACAGGGGCCACCGGGGAGCTGTTTTTT. Translation: CASSRTGATGELFF.